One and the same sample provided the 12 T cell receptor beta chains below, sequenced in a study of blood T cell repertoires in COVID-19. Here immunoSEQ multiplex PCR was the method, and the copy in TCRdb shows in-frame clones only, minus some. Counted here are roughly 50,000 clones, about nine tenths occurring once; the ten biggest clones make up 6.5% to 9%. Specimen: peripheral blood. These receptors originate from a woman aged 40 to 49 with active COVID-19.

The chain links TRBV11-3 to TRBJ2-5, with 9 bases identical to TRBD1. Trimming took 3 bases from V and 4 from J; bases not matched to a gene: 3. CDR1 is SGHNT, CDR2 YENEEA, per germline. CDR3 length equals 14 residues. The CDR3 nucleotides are TGTGCCAGCAGCTTCCGGACAGGGGTAGAGACCCAGTACTTC. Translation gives CASSFRTGVETQYF.

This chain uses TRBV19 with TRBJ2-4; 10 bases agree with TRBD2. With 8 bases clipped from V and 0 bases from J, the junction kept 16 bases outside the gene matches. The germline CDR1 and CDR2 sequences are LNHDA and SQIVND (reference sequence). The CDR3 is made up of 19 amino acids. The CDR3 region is CASSPYPILAGLAKNIQYF. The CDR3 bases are TGTGCCAGTTCCCCCTACCCGATACTAGCGGGGCTAGCCAAAAACATTCAGTACTTC.

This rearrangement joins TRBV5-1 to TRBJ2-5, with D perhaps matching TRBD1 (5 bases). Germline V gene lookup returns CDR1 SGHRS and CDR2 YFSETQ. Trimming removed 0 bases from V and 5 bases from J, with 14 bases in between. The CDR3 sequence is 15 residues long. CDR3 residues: CASSLEARTWETQYF. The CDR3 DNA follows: TGCGCCAGCAGCTTGGAGGCAAGGACATGGGAGACCCAGTACTTC.

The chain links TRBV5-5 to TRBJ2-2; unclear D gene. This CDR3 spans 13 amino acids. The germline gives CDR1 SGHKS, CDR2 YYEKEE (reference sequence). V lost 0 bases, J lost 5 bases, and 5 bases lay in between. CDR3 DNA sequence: TGTGCCAGCAGCTTGGCTGTAACCGGGGAGCTGTTTTTT. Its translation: CASSLAVTGELFF.

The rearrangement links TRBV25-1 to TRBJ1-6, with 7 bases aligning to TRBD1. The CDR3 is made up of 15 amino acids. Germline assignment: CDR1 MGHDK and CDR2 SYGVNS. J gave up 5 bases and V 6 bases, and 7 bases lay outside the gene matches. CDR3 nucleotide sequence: TGTGCCAGCAGCCTCAGGGGGTTCGATAATTCACCCCTCCACTTT. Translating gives CASSLRGFDNSPLHF.

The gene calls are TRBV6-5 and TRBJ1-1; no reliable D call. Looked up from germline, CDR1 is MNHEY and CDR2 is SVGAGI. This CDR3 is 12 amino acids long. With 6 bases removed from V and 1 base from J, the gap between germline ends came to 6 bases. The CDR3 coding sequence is TGTGCCAGCAGCAGAGGGAACACTGAAGCTTTCTTT. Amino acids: CASSRGNTEAFF.

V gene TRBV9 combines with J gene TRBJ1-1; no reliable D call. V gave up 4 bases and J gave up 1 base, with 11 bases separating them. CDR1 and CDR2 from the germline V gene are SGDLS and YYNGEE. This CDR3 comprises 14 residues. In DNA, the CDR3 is TGTGCCAGCAGCACCTTAGCAAGGAACACTGAAGCTTTCTTT. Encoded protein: CASSTLARNTEAFF.

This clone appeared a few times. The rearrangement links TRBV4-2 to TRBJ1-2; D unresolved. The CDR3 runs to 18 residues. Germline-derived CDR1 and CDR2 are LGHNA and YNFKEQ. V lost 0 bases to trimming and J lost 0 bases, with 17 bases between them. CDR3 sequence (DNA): TGTGCCAGCAGCCAAGACCCCCGAGGGCTCAGAGCTAACTATGGCTACACCTTC. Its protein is CASSQDPRGLRANYGYTF.

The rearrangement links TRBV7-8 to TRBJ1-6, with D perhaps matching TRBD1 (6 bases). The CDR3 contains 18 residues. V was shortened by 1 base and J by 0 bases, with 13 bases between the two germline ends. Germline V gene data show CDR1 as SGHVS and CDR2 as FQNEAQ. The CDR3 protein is CASSLESRGSSYNSPLHF. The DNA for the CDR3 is TGTGCCAGCAGCTTAGAGAGCAGGGGAAGCTCCTATAATTCACCCCTCCACTTT.

The CDR3 bases are TGTGCCAGCAGCTTAGATTACGGGGAAGCTTTCTTT. Amino acids: CASSLDYGEAFF. The chain employs TRBV7-9 and TRBJ1-1; unclear D gene. The length of the CDR3 is 12 residues. Germline loops: CDR1 SEHNR, CDR2 FQNEAQ (reference sequence). Between the trimmed V and J ends, which lost 1 base and 8 bases, there was a span of 8 bases.

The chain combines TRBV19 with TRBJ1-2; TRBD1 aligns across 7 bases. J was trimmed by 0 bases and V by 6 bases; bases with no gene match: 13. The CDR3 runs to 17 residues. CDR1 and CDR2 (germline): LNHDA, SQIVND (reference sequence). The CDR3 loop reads CASSLLTPGTANYGYTF. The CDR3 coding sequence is TGTGCCAGTAGCCTCTTGACCCCCGGGACAGCTAACTATGGCTACACCTTC.

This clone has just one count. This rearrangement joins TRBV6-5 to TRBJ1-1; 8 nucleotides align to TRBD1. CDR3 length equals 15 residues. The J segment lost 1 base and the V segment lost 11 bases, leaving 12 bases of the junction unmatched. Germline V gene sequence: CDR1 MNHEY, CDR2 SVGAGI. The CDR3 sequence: CASSGNQGANTEAFF. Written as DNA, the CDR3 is TGTGCCTCGAGTGGGAATCAGGGGGCGAACACTGAAGCTTTCTTT.